This TCR beta chain was sequenced in a study of shared clonotypes between healthy human individuals. Donors comprised healthy HIV-negative adults lacking recent acute infections or vaccinations. Every donor, a Caucasian adult, lived in Nashville, Tennessee. Sequencing used immunoSEQ multiplex PCR; TCRdb keeps in-frame clones, though not all of them. Among around 1 million clones listed, 76% were seen once. Only a few counts were recorded for this clone. Its antigen is not known. Trimming stripped 6 bases from V and 0 bases from J, with 20 bases between. In germline, CDR1 is MDHEN, CDR2 SYDVKM. CDR3 size: 17 residues. Overall study findings and caveats: Compared with memory subsets, naive subsets generally had larger estimated richness.

The receptor was derived from a man aged 18-30 years in good health. The V gene is TRBV28, the J gene TRBJ1-1; TRBD1 is a possible D gene (5 bases). Source material: memory CD4+ T cells sorted from blood. The subset here: CD45RA-negative fraction. The CDR3, as DNA: TGTGCCAGCAGAAATAGCGGGGGGAGAGGCATGAACACTGAAGCTTTCTTT. Translating gives CASRNSGGRGMNTEAFF.